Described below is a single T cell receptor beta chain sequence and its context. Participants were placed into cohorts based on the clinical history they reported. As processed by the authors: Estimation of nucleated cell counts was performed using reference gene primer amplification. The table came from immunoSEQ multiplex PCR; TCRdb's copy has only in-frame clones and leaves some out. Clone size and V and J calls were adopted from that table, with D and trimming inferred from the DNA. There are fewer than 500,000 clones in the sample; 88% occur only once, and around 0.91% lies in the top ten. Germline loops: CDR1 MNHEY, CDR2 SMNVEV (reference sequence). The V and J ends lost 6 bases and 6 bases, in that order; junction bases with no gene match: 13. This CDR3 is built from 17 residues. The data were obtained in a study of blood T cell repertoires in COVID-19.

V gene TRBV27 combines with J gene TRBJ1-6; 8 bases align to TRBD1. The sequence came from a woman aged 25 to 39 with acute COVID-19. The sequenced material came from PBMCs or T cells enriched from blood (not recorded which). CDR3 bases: TGTGCCAGCAGCTCTCCGACACGGACAGGGCTTAATTCACCCCTCCACTTT. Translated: CASSSPTRTGLNSPLHF.